This entry is about one T cell receptor (beta chain). No antigen is known for it. The entry originates in a study of blood T cells in healthy people across ages. Overall study findings and caveats: It was held that the diversity estimates obtained from one million T cells were underestimates. The fall in TCR beta diversity per million T cells was roughly linear with age.

Isolated per sample were at least 6.5 million PBMCs. Together with a sample-barcoded 5' primer, a J-beta primer mix was included in a second PCR lasting about 7 to 11 cycles. Each CDR3 protein is one row after TCRdb ran MiXCR on the 5' RACE reads. The data hold over 600,000 distinct CDR3 sequences, with over 40% observed a single time. The germline V gene encodes CDR1 LGHDT and CDR2 YNNKEL (reference sequence). The V end was cut by 2 bases, the J end by 6 bases, with 14 bases between. The CDR3 contains 15 residues. The V gene is TRBV3-1, the J gene TRBJ2-4; D possibly corresponds to TRBD2 (6 bases). The material sequenced was blood. This TCR was recovered from an elderly man in good health. The CDR3 DNA sequence: TGTGCCAGCAGCCAAATGGAGGGGACGTTAAACATTCAGTACTTC. Protein sequence: CASSQMEGTLNIQYF.